This T cell receptor (beta chain) was retrieved from a study of T cell responses to AZD1222 COVID-19 vaccine. V was shortened by 5 bases and J by 4 bases, with 11 bases between the two germline ends. The CDR3 extends over 13 amino acids. Germline lookup yields CDR1 SNHLY and CDR2 FYNNEI. Method: immunoSEQ multiplex PCR; TCRdb's copy keeps in-frame clones and lacks some. The sample records roughly 110,000 clones, 80% to 95% being singletons. The sequence was collected from an adult who received the AZD1222 COVID-19 vaccine. This specimen consisted of peripheral blood, obtained 28 days after the second AZD1222 dose. J is TRBJ1-1 and V is TRBV2; D not resolved. The CDR3 DNA reads TGTGCCAGCAGTTATGATGAGGTCACTGAAGCTTTCTTT. Translated: CASSYDEVTEAFF.